The 21 T cell receptor beta chains in this list originate from one sample, sequenced in a study of cytomegalovirus exposure and HLA in healthy donors. It was with 60 Vbeta and 13 Jbeta primers that the PCR ran. The assay was immunoSEQ multiplex PCR, and TCRdb's table has in-frame clones only and misses some. Among 150,000 to 200,000 clones listed, 70% to 80% were seen once. Material: PBMCs. Every receptor here comes from a woman aged 40 to 50 in good health and CMV-seronegative.

The chain joins TRBV6-1 to TRBJ2-7; 10 nucleotides agree with TRBD2. The CDR3 length is 15 residues. J was trimmed by 5 bases and V by 4 bases; bases with no gene match: 8. Germline values: CDR1 MNHNS, CDR2 SASEGT. This CDR3 is CASSGLAGAIDEQYF. Here the CDR3 DNA reads TGTGCCAGCAGTGGGCTAGCGGGAGCCATCGACGAGCAGTACTTC.

This clone was detected only a few times. The chain recombines TRBV7-9 with TRBJ2-3; D ambiguous. CDR1 SEHNR and CDR2 FQNEAQ come from the germline V gene (reference sequence). The V end lost 5 bases, the J end lost 0 bases, and 9 bases lay between the germline ends. This CDR3 is built from 14 residues. The CDR3 sequence: CASSPGTSTDTQYF. The CDR3 DNA reads TGTGCCAGCAGCCCCGGTACTAGCACAGATACGCAGTATTTT.

The chain employs TRBV2 and TRBJ1-1, with D possibly matching TRBD1 (5 bases). V gave up 2 bases and J gave up 5 bases, with 24 bases separating them. CDR1 SNHLY and CDR2 FYNNEI come from the germline V gene. This CDR3 region has 18 residues. The CDR3 reads CASSENRGGLLSRTEAFF. The CDR3 DNA sequence: TGTGCCAGCAGTGAAAATAGGGGAGGCCTCTTGAGTCGGACTGAAGCTTTCTTT.

The V call is TRBV11-3, the J call TRBJ2-1; maybe TRBD2 (7 bases). Trimming removed 6 bases from V and 5 bases from J, with 20 bases in between. CDR1 is SGHNT and CDR2 is YENEEA in the germline V gene. This CDR3 is 16 amino acids long. The CDR3, as DNA: TGTGCCAGCAGTCCCACCGGGACTACAGGGAACAATGAGCAGTTCTTC. It is translated as CASSPTGTTGNNEQFF.

A remark on this clone: The same CDR3 is also encoded by other DNA sequences in this sample. The gene calls are TRBV5-1 and TRBJ1-1; D unclear. The ends were cut back, 0 bases at V and 2 bases at J, with 5 bases in the middle. CDR3 size: 13 residues. The germline CDR1 and CDR2 sequences are SGHRS and YFSETQ. The DNA of the CDR3 is TGCGCCAGCAGCTTGGCAGGAAACACTGAAGCTTTCTTT. It encodes CASSLAGNTEAFF.

This clone was seen a handful of times. The V call is TRBV6-1, the J call TRBJ2-1, with D perhaps matching TRBD2 (6 bases). CDR3 length: 18 residues. V lost 1 base and J 2 bases, leaving 18 bases between the germline ends. Germline V gene data show CDR1 as MNHNS and CDR2 as SASEGT. The CDR3 DNA sequence: TGTGCCAGCAGTGAAGGATCGGGATCGGCGGGAACCTACAATGAGCAGTTCTTC. Its translation is CASSEGSGSAGTYNEQFF.

The gene calls are TRBV5-1 and TRBJ2-5; perhaps TRBD1 as D (5 bases). There are 14 residues in the CDR3. The V end was cut by 4 bases, the J end by 4 bases, with 14 bases between. Germline CDR1 reads SGHRS; CDR2 reads YFSETQ. CDR3 in DNA: TGCGCCAGCAGCGGCGGACACCTAGGAGAGACCCAGTACTTC. Protein: CASSGGHLGETQYF. Drawing the rest from reference TRBV5-1 and TRBJ2-5, the complete variable domain is KAGVTQTPRYLIKTRGQQVTLSCSPISGHRSVSWYQQTPGQGLQFLFEYFSETQRNKGNFPGRFSGRQFSNSRSEMNVSTLELGDSALYLCASSGGHLGETQYFGPGTRLLVL.

This chain joins TRBV2 and TRBJ2-7; D call uncertain. The CDR3 has 12 residues. V lost 2 bases, J lost 3 bases, and 5 bases lay in between. The germline CDR1 and CDR2 sequences are SNHLY and FYNNEI. The CDR3 coding sequence is TGTGCCAGCAGTGAAAAGAGCTACGAGCAGTACTTC. Encoded protein: CASSEKSYEQYF.

This chain links TRBV30 with TRBJ2-7, with a weak D call TRBD2 (6 bases). V lost 1 base to trimming and J lost 2 bases, with 15 bases between them. This CDR3 is built from 15 residues. CDR1 GTSNPN and CDR2 SVGIG come from the germline V gene (reference sequence). Written as DNA, the CDR3 is TGTGCCTGGAGTGGAGAGGCCGGAGGGGCCTACGAGCAGTACTTC. This codes for CAWSGEAGGAYEQYF. Variable domain in full (rest from reference TRBV30 and TRBJ2-7): SQTIHQWPATLVQPVGSPLSLECTVEGTSNPNLYWYRQAAGRGLQLLFYSVGIGQISSEVPQNLSASRPQDRQFILSSKKLLLSDSGFYLCAWSGEAGGAYEQYFGPGTRLTVT.

This clone was seen only a few times. The J gene is TRBJ2-7, the V gene TRBV27; TRBD1 matches 8 bases. V shed 2 bases and J 2 bases; nucleotides not matched to a gene: 5. This CDR3 region has 15 residues. Germline loops: CDR1 MNHEY, CDR2 SMNVEV (reference sequence). The CDR3 region is CASSLGQGRTYEQYF. The CDR3 region has the DNA TGTGCCAGCAGTTTAGGACAGGGACGAACCTACGAGCAGTACTTC.

The V call is TRBV14, the J call TRBJ2-5; D is uncertain. V lost 1 base to trimming and J lost 6 bases, with 9 bases between them. Germline-derived CDR1 and CDR2 are SGHDN and FVKESK. This CDR3 has 13 amino acids. The CDR3 nucleotides read TGTGCCAGCAGCCAAGGGGCTTGGAAGACCCAGTACTTC. It yields the protein CASSQGAWKTQYF.

This chain connects TRBV30 to TRBJ2-1, with 7 bases that match TRBD2. The V gene end was trimmed by 4 bases and the J gene end by 0 bases; junction bases not matched to a gene: 15. In germline, CDR1 is GTSNPN, CDR2 SVGIG (reference sequence). The CDR3 extends over 18 amino acids. The CDR3 region is CAWTPARTSASSYNEQFF. The CDR3 DNA is TGTGCCTGGACCCCCGCGCGAACTAGCGCGAGCTCCTACAATGAGCAGTTCTTC.

This chain's CDR3 is CAWNSGSGANVLTF. CDR3 nucleotides: TGTGCCTGGAATTCCGGCTCTGGGGCCAACGTCCTGACTTTC. The chain carries TRBV30 and TRBJ2-6, with D unclear. CDR3 size: 14 residues. V was cut by 4 bases and J by 0 bases, with 7 bases left in between. The germline CDR1 and CDR2 sequences are GTSNPN and SVGIG (reference sequence).

The chain couples TRBV6-5 to TRBJ2-5; D is unresolved. CDR1 MNHEY and CDR2 SVGAGI come from the germline V gene. V dropped 7 bases and J dropped 5 bases, with 8 bases sitting between them. This CDR3 is built from 11 residues. CDR3 protein: CASTLRETQYF. CDR3 DNA: TGTGCCAGCACCCTGCGGGAGACCCAGTACTTC.

The gene calls are TRBV19 and TRBJ2-7, with TRBD1 matching 7 bases. The germline V gene has CDR1 LNHDA and CDR2 SQIVND (reference sequence). J gave up 1 base and V 2 bases, and 5 bases lay outside the gene matches. The CDR3 is 15 amino acids. The CDR3 nucleotides are TGTGCCAGTAGTATACGGCCGGGACAGTCCTACGAGCAGTACTTC. Protein product: CASSIRPGQSYEQYF. Full variable domain (outside the CDR3, taken from reference TRBV19 and TRBJ2-7): DGGITQSPKYLFRKEGQNVTLSCEQNLNHDAMYWYRQDPGQGLRLIYYSQIVNDFQKGDIAEGYSVSREKKESFPLTVTSAQKNPTAFYLCASSIRPGQSYEQYFGPGTRLTVT.

This rearrangement joins TRBV7-6 to TRBJ2-4, with 9 nucleotides matching TRBD2. The CDR3 has 17 amino acids. V lost 1 base and J lost 6; bases outside the gene matches: 10. In germline, CDR1 is SGHVS, CDR2 FNYEAQ. CDR3 coding DNA: TGTGCCAGCAGCTTAGGGGGTAGCGGGGGATCGGGAAACATTCAGTACTTC. Translating gives CASSLGGSGGSGNIQYF.

The chain couples TRBV19 to TRBJ1-5; 8 nucleotides align to TRBD1. Losses at the gene ends were 0 bases for V and 6 bases for J; bases not matched to a gene: 7. The germline gives CDR1 LNHDA, CDR2 SQIVND (reference sequence). CDR3 length: 16 amino acids. DNA of the CDR3: TGTGCCAGTAGTATAGAGGGGGCAGGGGGCCTTCAGCCCCAGCATTTT. Amino acids: CASSIEGAGGLQPQHF.

The rearrangement joins TRBV30 to TRBJ1-2; D gene ambiguous. This CDR3 is built from 11 residues. Germline V gene sequence: CDR1 GTSNPN, CDR2 SVGIG (reference sequence). V lost 2 bases to trimming and J lost 7 bases, with 8 bases between them. The CDR3 reads CAWSPTIGYTF. CDR3 nucleotide sequence: TGTGCCTGGAGTCCGACAATTGGCTACACCTTC.

V is TRBV19 and J is TRBJ1-1; 8 bases are a match to TRBD1. The trim removed 6 bases at V and 2 bases at J, leaving 2 bases unmatched. Germline CDR1 is LNHDA and CDR2 is SQIVND (reference sequence). The CDR3 consists of 13 residues. CDR3 sequence reads: CASRDRVNTEAFF. CDR3 DNA sequence: TGTGCCAGTAGGGACAGGGTAAACACTGAAGCTTTCTTT.

The J gene is TRBJ1-6, the V gene TRBV19, with D uncertain. Germline-derived CDR1 and CDR2 are LNHDA and SQIVND (reference sequence). Trimming left V 0 bases short and J 6 bases short, with 15 bases between. The CDR3 totals 17 residues. CDR3 sequence: CASSIDPRVTGNSPLHF. The CDR3 coding sequence is TGTGCCAGTAGTATAGATCCACGGGTCACGGGTAATTCACCCCTCCACTTT.

This clone came up once. This chain connects TRBV30 to TRBJ2-5, with 16 bases fitting TRBD2. V lost 3 bases and J lost 5; bases outside the gene matches: 3. The CDR3 covers 15 residues. Germline CDR1 and CDR2: GTSNPN and SVGIG (reference sequence). CDR3 protein: CAWSPGLAGGETQYF. CDR3 DNA sequence: TGTGCCTGGAGCCCGGGACTAGCGGGGGGGGAGACCCAGTACTTC.